Included here is one TCR beta chain sequence, with context. Its antigen target is currently unknown. Nothing much larger sits one base from this clone, and base qualities are not available. The data derive from a study of identical twins (TCRdb year 2016). Describing the broader study: To test whether fetal clonotypes persist, the study used deep sequencing on TCR alpha and beta repertoires from monozygotic twins, unrelated adults of various ages, and cord blood. Replicate twin experiments were performed at different times using different library preparation protocols to rule out contamination. What the research found in general, with its limitations: Recombination models systematically underestimated out-of-frame TCR alpha sharing in monozygotic twins but agreed with sharing between unrelated individuals. In beta out-of-frame sequences, excess twin sharing was weaker, because having fewer shared sequences lowered the signal-to-noise ratio. Conclusions relied on cross-sectional statistical analysis, since the same donors could not be followed over many years. Compared with coincidental sharing between unrelated individuals, out-of-frame TCR alpha sequences shared between twins showed an excess of sequences with low generation probability. Invariant T cells such as MAIT and iNKT could partly confound zero-insertion analyses, although diverse VJ usage argued against such confounding for most clonotypes. Fewer insertions were carried by abundant cord blood beta clonotypes, a similar but weaker trend appeared in young adult naive repertoires, and no such trend appeared in memory repertoires.

Receptor amplification or capture employed 5' RACE. TCRdb lists the instrument as Illumina HiSeq 2000. Template switching introduced a universal primer binding site; the final cDNA contained a unique molecular identifier, enabling accurate counting of TCR cDNA molecules. Specific primers in the conserved constant-segment region were used to synthesize first-strand cDNA for TCR alpha and beta chains. To control for contamination, each cDNA library was double barcoded with a SMART-Mk sample barcode plus Illumina barcodes. TruSeq adapter sequences, together with Illumina sample barcodes, were added in two successive PCR steps. The Illumina HiSeq platform was used with custom primers to sequence TCR alpha and beta cDNA libraries. The source study handled its data this way. MiGEC was used to process raw reads and extract unique molecular identifiers, and MiXCR was used to find CDR3 positions. For each individual, recombination models were inferred using an EM algorithm with the repgenHMM and IGoR tools. The tcR package in R was used for shared clonotype analysis, with sharing normalized by the product of cloneset sizes. To study raw recombination free of thymic and clonal selection effects, out-of-frame nonproductive sequences were analyzed. The public sequencing data were trimmed at Q25 with fastp and processed into clonotypes with MiXCR by TCRdb, which kept only in-frame beta chains. Each CDR3 protein appears once, grouped with its most common genes and DNA. The authors' filters were not applied to this entry. For this sample the table gives hundreds of thousands of distinct CDR3 sequences, of which around 8.3% were detected only once. The ten biggest clones cover around 0.98% of the sample.

Only healthy Caucasian donors were included. The twin cohort consisted of three pairs of female monozygotic twins, all aged roughly 18 to 30 years. Peripheral blood mononuclear cells were used as the source from which RNA for TCR libraries was isolated. The data were also submitted as part of a second study, on yellow fever vaccine responses in identical twins. The second publication reports: According to the authors, the vaccine-induced T cell response in identical twins seemed to be partly convergent and partly specific to each individual. In identical twins, the study followed T cell clones that responded to the vaccine with precision.

The sample was PBMCs. This TCR was recovered from a woman aged 18-29 years in good health.

In nucleotides, the sequence is TGCGCCAGCAGCGTCGCGCTAGCGGGGGGGCCATACACCGGGGAGCTGTTTTTT. This gives the protein CASSVALAGGPYTGELFF. The rearranged chain carries TRBV5-1 and TRBJ2-2, and 12 junction bases match TRBD2. Based on the germline V gene, the CDR1 and CDR2 sequences are SGHRS and YFSETQ. The germline V and J ends show losses of 4 bases and 3 bases respectively, and no gene match explains 10 bases of the junction. The CDR3 starts with the cysteine, ends with the phenylalanine, and has 18 residues. Only CDR3 DNA remains: 54 bases, in frame from the first base.